The clone carrying this TCR beta chain was detected a few times. No antigen is known for it. An end of the junction does not agree with germline; a read error may underlie this. This sample was taken from a study of human T cells and chemical hapten exposure. Looking at the study overall: Readings were taken at 6 days from patch tests that had applied 0.01% DPC to the upper back.

The study, taken as a whole, reports: The study found that PT1 expanded TCR counts correlated positively with patch test score. There was no change with DPC sensitization in TCRs above 1 in 1000 frequency.

TCRdb processed the RACE reads anew with MiXCR; each CDR3 protein has one entry. Of around 180,000 distinct CDR3 sequences listed, roughly 30% were seen once; the top ten hold roughly 3%. Germline loops: CDR1 LNHNV, CDR2 YYDKDF (reference sequence). The CDR3 has 12 amino acids. Time point indicated: pre-sensitization, week 0. Treatment given: therapeutic diphenylcyclopropenone sensitization with weekly scalp DPC. The V and J genes are TRBV15 and TRBJ2-1; D is perhaps TRBD2 (7 bases). This sample comprised whole blood, obtained in connection with sensitization to the hapten diphenylcyclopropenone (DPC). This clonotype originated in a woman younger than 45 with alopecia areata. Some clones in this sample may be carry-over from other donors' samples. CDR3 nucleotides: TGTGCCACCAGCCGAGAGGGGGAGGGGCAGTTCTTC. It translates to CATSREGEGQFF. The full variable domain, completed using reference TRBV15 and TRBJ2-1, is DAMVIQNPRYQVTQFGKPVTLSCSQTLNHNVMYWYQQKSSQAPKLLFHYYDKDFNNEADTPDNFQSRRPNTSFCFLDIRSPGLGDTAMYLCATSREGEGQFFGPGTRLTVL.